A selection of T cell receptor beta chains follows, all from one sample in a study of cytomegalovirus exposure and HLA in healthy donors. Generated by immunoSEQ multiplex PCR, the TCRdb table keeps only in-frame clones and is missing some. The repertoire consists of about 180,000 clones, with 84% occurring once and the leading ten covering more than 0.95%. Sequencing was performed on PBMCs. These receptors were obtained from a girl aged 2-9 years in good health and CMV-seropositive. The CDR3 runs from the conserved cysteine through the conserved F or W. Each record gives: J gene, V gene, clone size, D gene, CDR3 DNA, CDR3 protein. The D gene is left open where the match is weak. Not every row has a clone size; where given, it reads once, few, many or a size class.

TRBJ2-1 TRBV6-5 - TRBD1 TGTGCCAGCGTTGGGGACAGGGCCAATAATGAGCAGTTCTTC CASVGDRANNEQFF
TRBJ2-7 TRBV5-5 once TRBD1 TGTGCCAGCAGCTTGGGCGCAGGGGGACCCTACGAGCAGTACTTC CASSLGAGGPYEQYF
TRBJ2-5 TRBV28 - - TGTGCCAGCGACTCCCGGAGGGGGGGGGAGACCCAGTACTTC CASDSRRGGETQYF
TRBJ2-1 TRBV2 - - TGTGCCAGCAGTGGTGTGGGCAGGGTGAGGACTACCGCCTACAATGAGCAGTTCTTC CASSGVGRVRTTAYNEQFF
TRBJ1-2 TRBV27 - - TGTGCCAGCACATACAGGGTTCCTGGCTATGGCTACACCTTC CASTYRVPGYGYTF
TRBJ2-3 TRBV10-3 - - TGTGCCAGTACTCCCCGGACAGTCACAGATACGCAGTATTTT CASTPRTVTDTQYF
TRBJ1-2 TRBV5-4 once TRBD1 TGTGCCAGCAGCTCACAGACAGGGGTTAACTATGGCTACACCTTC CASSSQTGVNYGYTF
TRBJ1-2 TRBV4-2 - - TGTGCCAGCAGCCAAGGGGGGGGGCCGAACTATGGCTACACCTTC CASSQGGGPNYGYTF
TRBJ2-5 TRBV11-2 - TRBD2 TGTGCCAGCAGCCCCGCGGGGGGCGGGGAGACCCAGTACTTC CASSPAGGGETQYF
TRBJ1-2 TRBV27 once - TGTGCCAGCAGTTCCCTCGGGGGCTACACCTTC CASSSLGGYTF
TRBJ2-5 TRBV10-3 once TRBD2 TGTGCCGCGGGAGGGCCGTATCAAGAGACCCAGTACTTC CAAGGPYQETQYF
TRBJ1-1 TRBV18 - TRBD1 TGTGCCAGCTCACCACCGCAGGGGGTAATGCTTGCTTTCTTT CASSPPQGVMLAFF
TRBJ2-7 TRBV7-9 - TRBD1 TGTGCCAGCAGCTCCAGGGGGCAGGGCTCCTACGAGCAGTACTTC CASSSRGQGSYEQYF
TRBJ2-6 TRBV27 - - TGTGCCAGCAGTCAATTTTCTGGGGCCAACGTCCTGACTTTC CASSQFSGANVLTF
TRBJ2-1 TRBV5-1 once TRBD2 TGCGCCAGCAGCTTGGATGGGGGGGGTCCCTATGATGAGCAGTTCTTC CASSLDGGGPYDEQFF
TRBJ1-2 TRBV5-1 - TRBD1 TGCGCCAGCAGCCTGTGGACAGGGAGAGACTTGGGGGGCTACACCTTC CASSLWTGRDLGGYTF
TRBJ1-5 TRBV7-2 - - TGTGCCAGCAGCGGTGGACAGTTCAATCAGCCCCAGCATTTT CASSGGQFNQPQHF
TRBJ1-4 TRBV15 - TRBD1 TGTGCCACCAGCAGAGGGGGGACAGGAACTAATGAAAAACTGTTTTTT CATSRGGTGTNEKLFF
TRBJ2-7 TRBV7-8 - - TGTGCCAGCAGCCCCGGGTTCGCGCCCGAGCAGTACTTC CASSPGFAPEQYF
TRBJ2-7 TRBV2 - TRBD2 TGTGCCAGCAGTGCGGCACTAGCGGTAAGCTCCTACGAGCAGTACTTC CASSAALAVSSYEQYF
TRBJ2-2 TRBV7-2 - - TGTGCCAGCAGCTTAGCTTATCGGGGCGGGGAGCTGTTTTTT CASSLAYRGGELFF
TRBJ1-5 TRBV19 - TRBD1 TGTGCCAGTAGGAAGGGGGCCCTTCTATATAGCAATCAGCCCCAGCATTTT CASRKGALLYSNQPQHF
TRBJ2-1 TRBV5-4 - TRBD2 TGTGCCAGCAGCACGGGACTAAGGATTAGCGATGAGCAGTTCTTC CASSTGLRISDEQFF
TRBJ2-2 TRBV6-1 - - TGTGCCAGCAGTGTGCAGGGGGGAAGCCCCGGGGAGCTGTTTTTT CASSVQGGSPGELFF
TRBJ2-1 TRBV9 - - TGTGCCAGCAGCTCCCTCCCCGGGACTTACCGAGATGAGCAGTTCTTC CASSSLPGTYRDEQFF
TRBJ1-2 TRBV7-2 - - TGTGCCAGCAGCTCCAGACAGAACTATGGCTACACCTTC CASSSRQNYGYTF
TRBJ1-5 TRBV30 - TRBD1 TGTGCCTGGAGCGCCGGGACAGGGAATCAGCCCCAGCATTTT CAWSAGTGNQPQHF
TRBJ2-7 TRBV7-6 - TRBD1 TGTGCCAGCAGACCCGGGACAGAGCCCCGCGAGCAGTACTTC CASRPGTEPREQYF
TRBJ1-1 TRBV2 - - TGTGCCAGCAGTGTTTGGAGGGTCCTAGCTTTCTTT CASSVWRVLAFF
TRBJ2-7 TRBV5-1 - TRBD2 TGCGCCAGCAGCTTCGTGGGAGGGCCCCCCCCATACGAGCAGTACTTC CASSFVGGPPPYEQYF
TRBJ2-1 TRBV18 - - TGTGCCAGCCGCCAGGGGGGCCCCGAGAGGAATGAGCAGTTCTTC CASRQGGPERNEQFF
TRBJ1-2 TRBV5-6 few TRBD1 TGTGCCAGCAGCCTGGACAGGACCTATGGCTACACCTTC CASSLDRTYGYTF
TRBJ2-2 TRBV4-1 - - TGCGCCAGCAGCCAAGCTCCGAACACCGGGGAGCTGTTTTTT CASSQAPNTGELFF
TRBJ2-3 TRBV14 - TRBD2 TGTGCCAGCAGCCCGGGACTAGCGGGGGGGCTAGATACGCAGTATTTT CASSPGLAGGLDTQYF
TRBJ2-1 TRBV12-5 once - TGTGCTAGGGGCGGGGGCAGCTCCTACAATGAGCAGTTCTTC CARGGGSSYNEQFF
TRBJ1-2 TRBV15 - TRBD1 TGTGCCACCAGCCCTATGGAGAGGGGGCGACGGGGCTACACCTTC CATSPMERGRRGYTF
TRBJ1-4 TRBV18 - - TGTGCCAGCTCACCCGATCGGAATGAAAAACTGTTTTTT CASSPDRNEKLFF
TRBJ1-2 TRBV30 - TRBD1 TGTGCCTGGAACGTAGGGTGGCTGGACAGGATTTATGGCTACACCTTC CAWNVGWLDRIYGYTF
TRBJ1-5 TRBV19 - TRBD1 TGTGCCAGTAGTACCCCGGGACAGAGGCAGGATCAGCCCCAGCATTTT CASSTPGQRQDQPQHF
TRBJ1-2 TRBV27 - TRBD1 TGTGCCAGCAGTTTCTCCCCTCAGACAGGGAGGGGCTACACCTTC CASSFSPQTGRGYTF
TRBJ2-1 TRBV6-5 - - TGTGCCAGCAGTTCTGCGATGGAGCAGTTCTTC CASSSAMEQFF
TRBJ2-7 TRBV7-9 - TRBD2 TGTGCCAGCAGCTGGGGCGGGTGGGCGGGAGGACTATACGAGCAGTACTTC CASSWGGWAGGLYEQYF
TRBJ2-7 TRBV10-3 - TRBD1 TGTGCCATCAGTAATGGGGGGACAGGGCAAGGGGAGCAGTACTTC CAISNGGTGQGEQYF
TRBJ2-1 TRBV29-1 - - TGCAGCGTGACTCCACAGGGTAAGGGTGAGCAGTTCTTC CSVTPQGKGEQFF
TRBJ2-7 TRBV5-7 - - TGTGCCAGCAGCTTGGTGCGCTACAGGTACGAGCAGTACTTC CASSLVRYRYEQYF
TRBJ1-1 TRBV10-3 - TRBD1 TGTGCCCTCGACGGGACAGATGAAGCTTTCTTT CALDGTDEAFF
TRBJ2-1 TRBV4-2 few - TGTGCCAGCAGCCAAGATGCAGCGGATCAGTTCTTC CASSQDAADQFF
TRBJ1-1 TRBV15 - TRBD1 TGTGCCACCAGCAGAGTAGGGACAGGGGTTGAAGCTTTCTTT CATSRVGTGVEAFF
TRBJ2-5 TRBV6-6 - TRBD2 TGTGCCAGCAGCCCAACTAGCGGTCATGAGACCCAGTACTTC CASSPTSGHETQYF
TRBJ2-7 TRBV19 - TRBD1 TGTGCCAGTAGTATGAACCAGGGACAGCTAAACTACGAGCAGTACTTC CASSMNQGQLNYEQYF
TRBJ2-5 TRBV27 - TRBD2 TGTGCCAGCAGTTCCCCCTCGGGACTAAGTAATACCCAGTACTTC CASSSPSGLSNTQYF
TRBJ2-5 TRBV5-1 - TRBD2 TGCGCCAGCAACCCTAAAGCGGGAGGGTCGGGAGAGACCCAGTACTTC CASNPKAGGSGETQYF
TRBJ2-5 TRBV2 - TRBD2 TGTGCCAGCCGGACTAGCGGGAGGGAGGAGACCCAGTACTTC CASRTSGREETQYF
TRBJ2-1 TRBV10-3 - TRBD1 TGTGCCATCAGTGCCAAGGGACAGGGAAGCGATGAGCAGTTCTTC CAISAKGQGSDEQFF
TRBJ2-1 TRBV5-1 - TRBD2 TGCGCCAGCAGTCATGGACTAGCGGGCGGACTTAACAATGAGCAGTTCTTC CASSHGLAGGLNNEQFF
TRBJ2-7 TRBV7-3 - TRBD2 TGTGCCAGCAGCTTCCTCGGGACTAGCGGCTCCTACGAGCAGTACTTC CASSFLGTSGSYEQYF
TRBJ1-1 TRBV28 - TRBD1 TGTGCCAGCAGTATACGGACAGGGTTGAACACTGAAGCTTTCTTT CASSIRTGLNTEAFF
TRBJ1-2 TRBV6-1 - TRBD1 TGTGCCAGTAGTCTGACAGGGGAGGGTGGCTACACCTTC CASSLTGEGGYTF
TRBJ2-7 TRBV7-9 - TRBD1 TGTGCCAGCAGCCAGGGGCAGGGGGCGTCTACCTACGAGCAGTACTTC CASSQGQGASTYEQYF